The 20 T cell receptor beta chains below all came from one sample that was sequenced in a study of T cells in women clearing cervical HPV infection. Profiling relied on immunoSEQ multiplex PCR, and the TCRdb table lists in-frame clones only, not all of them. The specimen's table records around 30,000 clones. Sequencing was carried out using blood buffy coat. The receptor set was obtained from a woman between 18 and 70 years old with a cervical HPV16 infection that either progressed to CIN3+ or cleared (not recorded which).

Notes on this clone: One junction end disagrees with the germline gene, perhaps due to a read error. The CDR3 sequence is CASSPTSGSYEQYF. The covered CDR3 bases are TGTGCTAGCAGCCCTACTAGCGGGTCCTACGAG. The chain is built from TRBV7-7 and TRBJ2-7, with TRBD2 matching over 9 bases. The missing CDR3 end, 3 residues past where the read stops, is filled in from the germline J gene. Germline-derived CDR1 and CDR2 are SSHAT and FNYEAQ (reference sequence). The CDR3 runs to 14 residues.

Remarks on this clone: The read ends 3 residues early relative to the CDR3; the germline J gene fills the gap. This rearrangement joins TRBV6-2 or TRBV6-3 to TRBJ1-6, with D possibly being TRBD1 (5 bases). The CDR3 is 13 amino acids. V lost 6 bases and J 12 bases, leaving 15 bases between the germline ends. CDR1 is MNHEY, CDR2 SVGEGT, per germline. Partial CDR3 DNA: TGTGCCAGCAGGGACCCCCCGAGGGGACCC. Protein product: CASRDPPRGP. The complete CDR3 sequence is CASRDPPRGPLHF.

Comment on this clone: The DNA ends 3 residues before the CDR3 does, and the rest of the CDR3 is filled in from the germline J gene. This rearrangement joins TRBV20-1 to TRBJ1-1; D is undetermined. This CDR3 is 14 amino acids long. The V gene lost 0 bases and the J gene lost 2 bases, with 10 bases spanning the gap. Looked up from germline, CDR1 is DFQATT and CDR2 is SNEGSKA (reference sequence). The covered CDR3 bases are TGCAGTGCTAGAGATACAGTAAGCAACACTGAA. Amino acid sequence: CSARDTVSNTE. The full CDR3 protein is CSARDTVSNTEAFF.

For this clone: The read halts 3 residues ahead of the CDR3 end, with the missing end drawn from the germline J gene. The chain couples TRBV6-2 or TRBV6-3 to TRBJ1-2, with D perhaps matching TRBD1 (6 bases). Germline V gives CDR1 MNHEY, CDR2 SVGEGT. This CDR3 has 14 residues. The CDR3 bases that were read are TGTGCCAGCAGTTGGACACAGGGAGCAGGCGAC. It yields the protein CASSWTQGAGD. The entire CDR3 reads CASSWTQGAGDYTF.

Worth noting for this clone: Read sequence stops 3 residues before the CDR3 end, and the germline J gene provides the missing end. The chain recombines TRBV6-1 with TRBJ2-7, with no clear D. Germline CDR1 is MNHNS and CDR2 is SASEGT. The CDR3 has 14 residues. The V end lost 4 bases, the J end lost 4 bases, and 14 bases lay between the germline ends. The CDR3 sequence is CASSGGTTRYEQYF. The CDR3 bases that were read are TGTGCCAGCAGTGGAGGAACCACCAGGTACGAG.

As regards this clone: The read ends 3 residues early relative to the CDR3; the germline J gene fills the gap. V is TRBV18 and J is TRBJ2-3, with a possible D match to TRBD2 (6 bases). The CDR3 runs 15 residues. CDR1 is KGHSH, CDR2 LQKENI, per germline. CDR3 protein: CASSPQRAPQETQYF. The CDR3 DNA, read in part, is TGTGCCAGCTCTCCCCAGCGGGCTCCCCAAGAGACG.

In the case of this clone: The CDR3 end falls 3 residues outside the read, so it is completed with the germline J gene. The chain recombines TRBV5-4 with TRBJ2-2; 8 bases agree with TRBD1. CDR1 and CDR2 (germline): SGHNT, YYREEE (reference sequence). The CDR3 totals 16 residues. The V and J ends lost 0 bases and 7 bases, in that order; junction bases with no gene match: 8. This CDR3 reads CASSLASRGHIGELFF. The CDR3 bases that were read are TGTGCCAGCAGCTTGGCCAGCAGGGGGCACATCGGGGAG.

Of note for this clone: The read terminates 3 residues before the CDR3 end, so the remaining end is supplied by the germline J gene. This same CDR3 is encoded by further DNA sequences in the sample. The V and J genes are TRBV18 and TRBJ1-1; TRBD1 might be the D (5 bases). The CDR3 loop spans 16 amino acids. Germline values: CDR1 KGHSH, CDR2 LQKENI. CDR3 in amino acids: CASSPPSSGGGNEAFF. Incomplete CDR3 DNA: TGTGCCAGCTCACCACCTTCTAGCGGGGGAGGGAATGAG.

Comments on this clone: The CDR3 end lies 3 residues beyond the end of the read and is filled in from the germline J gene. The chain links TRBV18 to TRBJ2-1, with D hard to call. The CDR3 covers 13 residues. Germline CDR1 reads KGHSH; CDR2 reads LQKENI. V shed 5 bases and J shed 7 bases, with 12 bases lying between them. CDR3 sequence reads: CASSKSGTNEQFF. The CDR3 DNA, read in part, is TGTGCCAGCTCAAAGTCAGGTACGAATGAG.

Comments on this clone: The sequence runs out 3 residues before the end of the CDR3; the remainder is reconstructed from the germline J gene. This chain links TRBV5-1 with TRBJ1-1; TRBD1 is a possible D gene (5 bases). Trimming removed 6 bases from V and 5 bases from J, with 17 bases in between. Per the germline V gene, CDR1 is SGHRS and CDR2 is YFSETQ. This CDR3 spans 14 amino acids. The chain's CDR3 is CASNIRGEGTEAFF. Incomplete CDR3 DNA: TGCGCCAGCAATATTAGAGGGGAAGGGACTGAA. Combining the CDR3 with reference TRBV5-1 and TRBJ1-1 gives the whole variable domain KAGVTQTPRYLIKTRGQQVTLSCSPISGHRSVSWYQQTPGQGLQFLFEYFSETQRNKGNFPGRFSGRQFSNSRSEMNVSTLELGDSALYLCASNIRGEGTEAFFGQGTRLTVV.

On this clone itself: The CDR3 goes on 3 residues after the read ends, and that part is filled in from the germline J gene. V and J are TRBV2 and TRBJ2-3; D assignment may be TRBD1 or TRBD2 (6 bases each). CDR1 is SNHLY and CDR2 is FYNNEI in the germline V gene. This CDR3 spans 14 amino acids. The CDR3 loop is CASSGRRGNQPQYF. The DNA read from the CDR3 is TGTGCCAGCAGTGGAAGGAGGGGGAATCAGCCG.

Comment on this clone: Its ends do not fully match the called genes, so a read error is possible. Read sequence stops 3 residues before the CDR3 end, and the germline J gene provides the missing end. The chain joins TRBV29-1 to TRBJ2-7, with TRBD2 matching 9 bases. CDR1 is SQVTM, CDR2 ANQGSEA, per germline. The CDR3 sequence is 13 residues long. CDR3 in amino acids: CRVESSGGYEQYF. The covered CDR3 bases are TGCCGCGTGGAGAGTAGCGGGGGTTACGAG.

As for this clone: Read coverage stops 3 residues before the CDR3 terminus; the germline J gene supplies the remainder. This chain links TRBV12-3 or TRBV12-4 with TRBJ2-3, with D hard to call. This CDR3 region has 14 residues. Trimming cost V 3 bases and J 4 bases, with 11 bases left between them. CDR3 DNA, as far as it was read: TGTGCCAGCAGTTTGGCTTCTAGGCCAGATACG. This gives the protein CASSLASRPDT. Given in full, the CDR3 is CASSLASRPDTQYF.

A word on this clone: The missing CDR3 end, 3 residues past where the read stops, is filled in from the germline J gene. The gene calls are TRBV2 and TRBJ2-2, with D possibly being TRBD2 (6 bases). Germline CDR1 and CDR2: SNHLY and FYNNEI. This CDR3 spans 12 amino acids. The CDR3 loop reads CASSESGRSLFF. CDR3 DNA, as far as it was read: TGTGCCAGCAGTGAATCAGGGAGGTCG.

A remark on this clone: The read is 3 residues too short to cover the CDR3 end, so that end is filled in from the germline J gene. The V gene is TRBV11-2, the J gene TRBJ2-2; D not certain. V gave up 5 bases and J gave up 4 bases, with 14 bases separating them. CDR3 length: 15 amino acids. Germline values: CDR1 SGHAT, CDR2 FQNNGV. This CDR3 reads CASSQRPFGTGELFF. Partial CDR3 DNA: TGTGCCAGCAGCCAACGCCCGTTCGGCACCGGGGAG.

About this clone itself: The read comes to an end 3 residues before the CDR3 does, leaving the germline J gene to fill in the end. The chain employs TRBV19 and TRBJ2-7; D possibly corresponds to TRBD2 (6 bases). This CDR3 is 14 amino acids long. Germline CDR1 is LNHDA and CDR2 is SQIVND (reference sequence). Trimming removed 3 bases from V and 6 bases from J, with 15 bases in between. CDR3: CASSMRDFSSEQYF. The sequenced part of the CDR3 DNA is TGTGCCAGTAGTATGAGGGACTTCAGCTCCGAG.

A remark on this clone: From the germline J gene comes the end of the CDR3, since the read stops 3 residues before it. This sequence joins TRBV10-3 and TRBJ2-7; D gene unclear. The CDR3 has 14 amino acids. V lost 2 bases and J 2 bases, leaving 10 bases between the germline ends. The germline V gene encodes CDR1 ENHRY and CDR2 SYGVKD. This CDR3 reads CAISELAVTYEQYF. The sequenced CDR3 bases are TGTGCCATCAGTGAGCTGGCGGTAACCTACGAG.

On this clone: The CDR3 extends 3 residues past the end of the read, so its final part is completed from the germline J gene. The chain links TRBV7-2 to TRBJ2-2, with 8 bases identical to TRBD1. The CDR3 has 15 residues. CDR1 is SGHTA and CDR2 is FQGNSA in the germline V gene. The CDR3 here is CASSKGTGTNSPLFF. CDR3 DNA (partial): TGTGCCAGCAGCAAGGGGACAGGAACGAATTCACCG.

As regards this clone: The CDR3 is cut off 3 residues early in the read; its end comes from the germline J gene. V is TRBV7-3 and J is TRBJ1-2; D uncertain. This CDR3 contains 13 residues. Germline assignment: CDR1 SGHTA and CDR2 FQGTGA. V was pared by 2 bases and J by 6 bases, with 10 bases between. The DNA read from the CDR3 is TGTGCCAGCAGCTTAGAGGTAGCTAATGGC. Residues: CASSLEVANG. In full, the CDR3 is CASSLEVANGYTF.

With respect to this clone: The read finishes 3 residues shy of the CDR3 end, and the germline J gene is used to complete it. V usage is TRBV19 and J usage is TRBJ1-6; D remains unclear. V shed 7 bases and J shed 7 bases, with 14 bases lying between them. The germline CDR1 and CDR2 sequences are LNHDA and SQIVND (reference sequence). This CDR3 spans 14 amino acids. The CDR3 reads CASKLETPNSPLHF. CDR3 DNA, as far as it was read: TGTGCCAGTAAGCTCGAGACACCCAATTCACCC.